This T cell receptor beta chain was sequenced in a study of control samples from healthy donors and cancer patients. The V gene lost 1 base and the J gene lost 5 bases, with 6 bases spanning the gap. The CDR3 sequence is 13 residues long. Germline values: CDR1 KGHSH, CDR2 LQKENI. TCRdb keeps only in-frame clones here, not all; method: immunoSEQ multiplex PCR. The repertoire has under 200,000 clones, around 95% of them found once; the top ten carry roughly 4.3%. The sequence was obtained from a woman aged 60-75 years in good health. This chain connects TRBV18 to TRBJ1-5; no clear D. Sequencing input: blood. The CDR3 region has the DNA TGTGCCAGCTCACCACTGGCGGATCAGCCCCAGCATTTT. This encodes CASSPLADQPQHF.